This note documents a single T cell receptor (beta chain) sequence. Its antigen is currently unknown. The CDR3 consists of 16 residues. The J segment lost 3 bases and the V segment lost 5 bases, leaving 9 bases of the junction unmatched. Germline CDR1 is SGHAT and CDR2 is FQNNGV. These data belong to a study of cytomegalovirus exposure and HLA in healthy donors. At the level of the study: In a previous analysis, some 120 million unique TCR beta sequences were found from roughly 200 million T cells.

Primers for the PCR totalled 60 Vbeta and 13 Jbeta. Clones were read by immunoSEQ multiplex PCR, and TCRdb kept only the in-frame ones, dropping some. The table has some 150,000 clones, about 83% seen once. General study points: Most CMV-associated TCR beta chains were later found to appear HLA-restricted. A later analysis linked a missense DCLRE1C variant to TCR beta V- and J-gene trimming. Among the most significant clusters, several appeared linked to common viral pathogens in a later analysis.

Sequencing input: PBMCs. The genes are TRBV11-2 and TRBJ2-5, with 10 bases aligning to TRBD2. The TCR originated in a woman in her twenties or thirties in good health and CMV-seronegative. CDR3 region: CASSPRGSGGEETQYF. DNA of the CDR3: TGTGCCAGCAGCCCCCGGGGAAGCGGGGGGGAAGAGACCCAGTACTTC.